This T cell receptor (beta chain) was observed in a study of Ad26.COV2.S vaccination and SARS-CoV-2 variants. The V end was cut by 7 bases, the J end by 6 bases, with 13 bases between. In germline, CDR1 is SGHRS, CDR2 YFSETQ. This CDR3 is 12 amino acids long. The sample's treatment: some 20 received Ad26.COV2.S at low or high dose, single or two shots; about 5 received placebo; per-sample allocation not given. The study sampled participants on day 63 after the first vaccine or placebo injection. Method: immunoSEQ multiplex PCR; TCRdb's copy keeps in-frame clones and lacks some. The profile shows hundreds of thousands of clones, about four fifths of them singletons.

V usage is TRBV5-1 and J usage is TRBJ1-2; TRBD1 is a possible D gene (5 bases). Source: peripheral blood, taken in a trial of Ad26.COV2.S vaccine versus placebo. This clonotype was sampled from a person aged 18 to 59 who received the Ad26.COV2.S COVID-19 vaccine or a placebo. The CDR3 region has the DNA TGCGCCAGCTCGAGAAGGGGCGATGGCTACACCTTC. Its translation: CASSRRGDGYTF.